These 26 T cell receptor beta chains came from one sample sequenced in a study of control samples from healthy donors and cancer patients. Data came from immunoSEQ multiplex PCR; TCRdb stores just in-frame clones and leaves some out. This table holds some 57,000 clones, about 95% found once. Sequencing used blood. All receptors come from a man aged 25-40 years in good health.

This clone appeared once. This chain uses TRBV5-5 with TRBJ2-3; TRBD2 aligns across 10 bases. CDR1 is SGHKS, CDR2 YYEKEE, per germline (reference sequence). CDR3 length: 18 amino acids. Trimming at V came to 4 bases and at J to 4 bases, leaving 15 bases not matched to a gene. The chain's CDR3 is CASSLGGLAGGSSDTQYF. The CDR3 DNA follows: TGTGCCAGCAGCCTGGGGGGTTTAGCGGGAGGATCCTCAGATACGCAGTATTTT.

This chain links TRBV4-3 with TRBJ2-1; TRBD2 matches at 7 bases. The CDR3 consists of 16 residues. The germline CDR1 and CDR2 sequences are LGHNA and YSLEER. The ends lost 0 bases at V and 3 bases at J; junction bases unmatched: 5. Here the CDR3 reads CASSQDVGGRYNEQFF. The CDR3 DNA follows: TGCGCCAGCAGCCAAGATGTGGGAGGGCGCTACAATGAGCAGTTCTTC.

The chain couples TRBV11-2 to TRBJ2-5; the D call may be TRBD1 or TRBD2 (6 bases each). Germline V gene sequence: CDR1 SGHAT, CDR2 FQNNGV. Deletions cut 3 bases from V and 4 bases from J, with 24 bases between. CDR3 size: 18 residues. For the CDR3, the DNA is TGTGCCAGCAGCTTTTTCCCCAGTGCGGAGGGGGTAGGAGAGACCCAGTACTTC. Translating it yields CASSFFPSAEGVGETQYF.

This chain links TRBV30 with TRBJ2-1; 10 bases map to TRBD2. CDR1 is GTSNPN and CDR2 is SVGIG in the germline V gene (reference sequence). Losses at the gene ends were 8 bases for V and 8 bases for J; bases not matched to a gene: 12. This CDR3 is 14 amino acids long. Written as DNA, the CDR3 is TGTGCCGGAGGCCGGCTAGCGGGAGTAGATGAGCAGTTCTTC. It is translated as CAGGRLAGVDEQFF.

Written as DNA, the CDR3 is TGTGCCATCCAGGGTAGTGGAAACACCATATATTTT. Its protein product is CAIQGSGNTIYF. The chain combines TRBV10-3 with TRBJ1-3, with D possibly TRBD1 on 5 matching bases. V dropped 8 bases and J dropped 3 bases, with 8 bases sitting between them. Germline V gene data show CDR1 as ENHRY and CDR2 as SYGVKD. The CDR3 extends over 12 amino acids.

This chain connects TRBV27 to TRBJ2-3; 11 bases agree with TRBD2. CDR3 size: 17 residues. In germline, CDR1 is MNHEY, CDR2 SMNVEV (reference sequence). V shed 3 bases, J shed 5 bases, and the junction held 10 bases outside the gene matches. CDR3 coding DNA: TGTGCCAGCAGTTTCCCAACTAGCGGGAGAGATAAAGATACGCAGTATTTT. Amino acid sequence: CASSFPTSGRDKDTQYF.

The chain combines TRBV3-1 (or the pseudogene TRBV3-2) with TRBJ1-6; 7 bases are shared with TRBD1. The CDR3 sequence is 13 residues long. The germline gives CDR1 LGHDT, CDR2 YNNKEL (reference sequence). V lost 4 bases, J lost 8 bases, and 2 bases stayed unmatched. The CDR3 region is CASSLDRDSPLHF. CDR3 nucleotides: TGTGCCAGCAGCCTCGACAGGGATTCACCCCTCCACTTT.

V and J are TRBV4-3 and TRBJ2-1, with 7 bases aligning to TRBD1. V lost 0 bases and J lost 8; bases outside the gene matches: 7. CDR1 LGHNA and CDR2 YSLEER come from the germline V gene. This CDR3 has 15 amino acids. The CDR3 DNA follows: TGCGCCAGCAGCCAAGAAGGGACAGTTTATTATGAGCAGTTCTTC. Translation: CASSQEGTVYYEQFF.

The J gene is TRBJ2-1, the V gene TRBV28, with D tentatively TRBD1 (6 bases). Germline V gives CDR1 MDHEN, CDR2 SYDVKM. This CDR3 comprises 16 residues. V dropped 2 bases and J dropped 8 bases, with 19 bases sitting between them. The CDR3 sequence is CASSLEGWGGGDEQFF. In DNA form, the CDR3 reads TGTGCCAGCAGTTTAGAAGGGTGGGGTGGGGGCGATGAGCAGTTCTTC.

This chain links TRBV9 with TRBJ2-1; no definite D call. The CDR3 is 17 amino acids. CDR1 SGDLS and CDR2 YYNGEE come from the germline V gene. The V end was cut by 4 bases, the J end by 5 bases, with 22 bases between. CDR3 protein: CASSSTDVARRDNEQFF. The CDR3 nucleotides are TGTGCCAGCAGCTCCACGGACGTGGCCCGTAGAGACAATGAGCAGTTCTTC.

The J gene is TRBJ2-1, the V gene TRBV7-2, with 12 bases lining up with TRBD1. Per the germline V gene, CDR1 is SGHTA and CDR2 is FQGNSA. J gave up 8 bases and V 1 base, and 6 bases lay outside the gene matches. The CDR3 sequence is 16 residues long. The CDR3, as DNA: TGTGCCAGCAGCTTAGTTGGAGGGACAGGGGGCCATGAGCAGTTCTTC. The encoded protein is CASSLVGGTGGHEQFF.

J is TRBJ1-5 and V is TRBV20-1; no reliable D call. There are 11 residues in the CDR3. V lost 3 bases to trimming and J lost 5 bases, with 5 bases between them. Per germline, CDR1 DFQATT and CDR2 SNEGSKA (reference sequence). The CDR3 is CSASGDQPQHF. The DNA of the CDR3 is TGCAGTGCTAGTGGTGATCAGCCCCAGCATTTT.

The DNA for the CDR3 is TGTGCCAGCACCGGTCAGGAGGTGAGTCAGCCCCAGCATTTT. Amino acids: CASTGQEVSQPQHF. This chain uses TRBV28 with TRBJ1-5; D unclear. This CDR3 comprises 14 residues. From germline, CDR1 is MDHEN and CDR2 SYDVKM. Trimming left V 7 bases short and J 6 bases short, with 16 bases between.

The CDR3: CASSLVQGNSPLHF. The CDR3 bases are TGCGCCAGCAGCTTGGTTCAGGGGAATTCACCCCTCCACTTT. The chain couples TRBV5-1 to TRBJ1-6; TRBD1 might be the D (6 bases). There are 14 residues in the CDR3. V lost 0 bases to trimming and J lost 7 bases, with 8 bases between them. Germline V gene data show CDR1 as SGHRS and CDR2 as YFSETQ.

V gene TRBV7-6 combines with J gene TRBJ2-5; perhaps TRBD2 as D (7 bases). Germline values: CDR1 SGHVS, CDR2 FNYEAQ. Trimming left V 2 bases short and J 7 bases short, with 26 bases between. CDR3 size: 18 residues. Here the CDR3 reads CASSLRVVGGGQLGTQYF. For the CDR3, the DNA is TGTGCCAGCAGCTTAAGGGTCGTAGGGGGAGGGCAGCTCGGGACCCAGTACTTC.

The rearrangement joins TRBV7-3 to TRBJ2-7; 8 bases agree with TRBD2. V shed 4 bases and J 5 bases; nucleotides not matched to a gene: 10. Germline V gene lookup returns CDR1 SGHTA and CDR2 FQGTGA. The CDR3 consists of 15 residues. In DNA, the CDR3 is TGTGCCAGCAGCTCCGGGGGGGGGCGATATGACGAGCAGTACTTC. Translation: CASSSGGGRYDEQYF.

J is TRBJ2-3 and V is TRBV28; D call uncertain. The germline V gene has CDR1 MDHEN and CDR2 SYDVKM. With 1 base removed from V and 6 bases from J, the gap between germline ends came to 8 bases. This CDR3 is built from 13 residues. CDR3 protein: CASSLYRTDTQYF. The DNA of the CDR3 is TGTGCCAGCAGTTTATATCGTACGGATACGCAGTATTTT.

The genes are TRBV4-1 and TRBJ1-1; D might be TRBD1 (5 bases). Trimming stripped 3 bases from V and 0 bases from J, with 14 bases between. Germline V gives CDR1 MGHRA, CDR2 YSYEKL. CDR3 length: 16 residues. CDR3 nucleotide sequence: TGCGCCAGCAGCCAGACCAGGACACTAATGAACACTGAAGCTTTCTTT. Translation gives CASSQTRTLMNTEAFF.

CDR3 DNA sequence: TGTGCCAGCAGCCTCCGGGACAGGGGCTTTACGGAGCAGTTCTTC. This gives the protein CASSLRDRGFTEQFF. The J gene is TRBJ2-1, the V gene TRBV7-2; 10 bases fit TRBD1. V lost 5 bases and J lost 10; bases outside the gene matches: 11. Germline V CDR1 and CDR2: SGHTA, FQGNSA. The CDR3 runs 15 residues.

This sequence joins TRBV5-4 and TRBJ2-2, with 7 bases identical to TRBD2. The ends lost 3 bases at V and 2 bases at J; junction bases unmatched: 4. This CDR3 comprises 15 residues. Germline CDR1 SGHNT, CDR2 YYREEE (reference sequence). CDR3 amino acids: CASSSGLLNTGELFF. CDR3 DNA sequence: TGTGCCAGCAGCTCGGGACTACTTAACACCGGGGAGCTGTTTTTT.

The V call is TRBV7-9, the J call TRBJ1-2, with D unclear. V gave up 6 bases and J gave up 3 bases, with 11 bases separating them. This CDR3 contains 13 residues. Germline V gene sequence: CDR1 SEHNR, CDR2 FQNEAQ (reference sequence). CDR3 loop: CASRALDDYGYTF. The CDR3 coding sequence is TGTGCCAGCAGGGCCTTGGACGACTATGGCTACACCTTC.

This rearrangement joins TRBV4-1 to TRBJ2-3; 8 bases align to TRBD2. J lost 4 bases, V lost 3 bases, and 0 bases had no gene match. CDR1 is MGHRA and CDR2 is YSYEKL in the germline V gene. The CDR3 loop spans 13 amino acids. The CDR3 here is CASSHSGADTQYF. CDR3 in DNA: TGCGCCAGCAGCCATAGCGGGGCAGATACGCAGTATTTT.

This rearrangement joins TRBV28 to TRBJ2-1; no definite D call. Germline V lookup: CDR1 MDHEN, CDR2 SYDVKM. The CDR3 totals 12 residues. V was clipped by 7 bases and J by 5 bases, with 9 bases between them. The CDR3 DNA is TGTGCCAGCAACGCAAACCACAATGAGCAGTTCTTC. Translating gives CASNANHNEQFF.

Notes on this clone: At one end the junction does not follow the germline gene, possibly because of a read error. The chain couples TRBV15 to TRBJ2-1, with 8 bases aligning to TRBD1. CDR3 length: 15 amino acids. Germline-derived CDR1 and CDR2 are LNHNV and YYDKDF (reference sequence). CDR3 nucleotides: TGTGCCACCAGTAGAGCCGGGACAGGCTACAATGAGCAGTTCTTC. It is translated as CATSRAGTGYNEQFF.

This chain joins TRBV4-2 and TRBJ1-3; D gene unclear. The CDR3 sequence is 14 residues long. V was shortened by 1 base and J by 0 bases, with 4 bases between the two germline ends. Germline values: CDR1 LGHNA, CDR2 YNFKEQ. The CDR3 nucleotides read TGTGCCAGCAGCCAAGTAAGCTCTGGAAACACCATATATTTT. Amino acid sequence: CASSQVSSGNTIYF.

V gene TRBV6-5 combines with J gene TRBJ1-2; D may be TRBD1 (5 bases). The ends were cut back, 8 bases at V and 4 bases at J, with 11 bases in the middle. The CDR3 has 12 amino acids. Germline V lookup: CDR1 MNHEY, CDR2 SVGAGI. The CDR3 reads CASRGDPYGYTF. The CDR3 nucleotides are TGTGCCAGCCGAGGGGACCCCTATGGCTACACCTTC.